This passage covers 10 T cell receptor beta chains from one sample sequenced in a study of a mutant IDH1 vaccine in newly diagnosed glioma. The table came from immunoSEQ multiplex PCR; TCRdb's copy has only in-frame clones and leaves some out. The table has roughly 57,000 clones, over 75% seen once. The time point is: week 11, during vaccination. Topical imiquimod accompanied each vaccine dose, which consisted of 300 ug of mutant IDH1 20-mer peptide. Antigens for these TCRs are unknown. Source: PBMCs, taken from a glioma patient whose treatment included an IDH1 peptide vaccine. The receptors were gathered from a man aged 35 to 55 with glioma.

The V and J genes are TRBV7-8 and TRBJ1-2; D is unresolved. V was cut by 3 bases and J by 8 bases, with 13 bases left in between. Per germline, CDR1 SGHVS and CDR2 FQNEAQ. This CDR3 has 13 residues. Written as DNA, the CDR3 is TGTGCCAGCAGCTTCTCTTGGATCAGAGGCTACACCTTC. Translating gives CASSFSWIRGYTF. Full variable domain (missing parts from reference TRBV7-8 and TRBJ1-2): GAGVSQSPRYKVAKRGQDVALRCDPISGHVSLFWYQQALGQGPEFLTYFQNEAQLDKSGLPSDRFFAERPEGSVSTLKIQRTQQEDSAVYLCASSFSWIRGYTFGSGTRLTVV.

CDR3 protein: CASSPRAFRLPGSYTF. The CDR3 DNA follows: TGTGCCAGCAGCCCCCGTGCGTTCAGGTTACCAGGGAGCTACACCTTC. This sequence joins TRBV28 and TRBJ1-2; TRBD1 might be the D (5 bases). V lost 6 bases and J lost 9, with 26 bases in between. This CDR3 has 16 amino acids. Per the germline V gene, CDR1 is MDHEN and CDR2 is SYDVKM.

The chain joins TRBV15 to TRBJ2-7; 9 bases are a match to TRBD1. The ends lost 9 bases at V and 0 bases at J; junction bases unmatched: 15. The germline CDR1 and CDR2 sequences are LNHNV and YYDKDF (reference sequence). There are 17 residues in the CDR3. Here the CDR3 DNA reads TGTGCCACGAACAGGGGGCTGAGCGGACTCAGCTCCTACGAGCAGTACTTC. It codes for CATNRGLSGLSSYEQYF.

The rearrangement uses TRBV6-1 and TRBJ1-6, with TRBD1 identical over 9 bases. The CDR3 sequence is 16 residues long. Losses at the gene ends were 2 bases for V and 11 bases for J; bases not matched to a gene: 10. The germline gives CDR1 MNHNS, CDR2 SASEGT. DNA for the CDR3: TGTGCCAGCAGTGAAACTTCTGACAGGGGGTCTACACCCCTCCACTTT. The encoded protein is CASSETSDRGSTPLHF.

V usage is TRBV19 and J usage is TRBJ1-3; D is possibly TRBD1 (5 bases). The ends were cut back, 3 bases at V and 1 base at J, with 10 bases in the middle. The germline V gene has CDR1 LNHDA and CDR2 SQIVND (reference sequence). CDR3 length equals 15 residues. CDR3 in DNA: TGTGCCAGTAGTATGTGGGGGACGTCTGGAAACACCATATATTTT. It yields the protein CASSMWGTSGNTIYF.

V gene TRBV30 combines with J gene TRBJ1-5, with TRBD1 as a possible D gene (5 bases). This CDR3 has 13 amino acids. Trimming removed 7 bases at V and 3 bases at J, with 13 bases between. Per germline, CDR1 GTSNPN and CDR2 SVGIG (reference sequence). The CDR3 here is CASGQGANQPQHF. The CDR3 region has the DNA TGTGCCTCGGGCCAAGGGGCCAATCAGCCCCAGCATTTT. Combining the CDR3 with reference TRBV30 and TRBJ1-5 gives the whole variable domain SQTIHQWPATLVQPVGSPLSLECTVEGTSNPNLYWYRQAAGRGLQLLFYSVGIGQISSEVPQNLSASRPQDRQFILSSKKLLLSDSGFYLCASGQGANQPQHFGDGTRLSIL.

The genes are TRBV4-2 and TRBJ2-5; D may correspond to TRBD1 or TRBD2 (5 bases each). CDR1 and CDR2 (germline): LGHNA, YNFKEQ. The CDR3 runs to 16 residues. V shed 2 bases and J shed 2 bases, with 15 bases lying between them. CDR3 nucleotides: TGTGCCAGCAGCCAATGGGGATCGGGACGTCAAGAGACCCAGTACTTC. Protein sequence: CASSQWGSGRQETQYF.

This sequence joins TRBV2 and TRBJ2-1; 10 positions match TRBD1. J lost 8 bases, V lost 6 bases, and 10 bases had no gene match. CDR1 and CDR2 (germline): SNHLY, FYNNEI. The CDR3 spans 15 residues. The CDR3 spells CASSHRDRGSDEQFF. CDR3 DNA sequence: TGTGCCAGCAGCCACCGGGACAGGGGATCGGATGAGCAGTTCTTC. The whole variable domain, remainder taken from reference TRBV2 and TRBJ2-1, is EPEVTQTPSHQVTQMGQEVILRCVPISNHLYFYWYRQILGQKVEFLVSFYNNEISEKSEIFDDQFSVERPDGSNFTLKIRSTKLEDSAMYFCASSHRDRGSDEQFFGPGTRLTVL.

The chain couples TRBV18 to TRBJ1-6; 8 bases align to TRBD1. The CDR3 totals 16 residues. CDR1 KGHSH and CDR2 LQKENI come from the germline V gene. J lost 6 bases, V lost 4 bases, and 8 bases had no gene match. The CDR3 loop reads CASSLASDRANSPLHF. CDR3 bases: TGTGCCAGCTCACTCGCCTCGGACAGGGCTAATTCACCCCTCCACTTT.

V and J are TRBV15 and TRBJ2-2, with D maybe TRBD1 (5 bases). The V and J ends lost 8 bases and 2 bases respectively, with 9 bases between them. The CDR3 has 13 amino acids. Germline CDR1 and CDR2: LNHNV and YYDKDF (reference sequence). This CDR3 is CATFGANTGELFF. The CDR3 region has the DNA TGTGCCACCTTTGGGGCTAACACCGGGGAGCTGTTTTTT.